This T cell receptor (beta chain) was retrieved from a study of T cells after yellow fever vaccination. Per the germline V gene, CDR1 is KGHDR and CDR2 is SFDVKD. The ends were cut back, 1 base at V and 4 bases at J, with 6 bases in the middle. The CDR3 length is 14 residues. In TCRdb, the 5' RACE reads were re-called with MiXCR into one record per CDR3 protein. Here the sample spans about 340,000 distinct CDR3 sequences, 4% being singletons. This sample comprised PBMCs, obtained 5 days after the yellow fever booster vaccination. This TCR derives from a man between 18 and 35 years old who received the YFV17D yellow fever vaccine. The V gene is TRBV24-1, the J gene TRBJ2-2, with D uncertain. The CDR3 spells CATSDFTSTGELFF. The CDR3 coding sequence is TGTGCCACCAGTGATTTCACGTCCACCGGGGAGCTGTTTTTT.